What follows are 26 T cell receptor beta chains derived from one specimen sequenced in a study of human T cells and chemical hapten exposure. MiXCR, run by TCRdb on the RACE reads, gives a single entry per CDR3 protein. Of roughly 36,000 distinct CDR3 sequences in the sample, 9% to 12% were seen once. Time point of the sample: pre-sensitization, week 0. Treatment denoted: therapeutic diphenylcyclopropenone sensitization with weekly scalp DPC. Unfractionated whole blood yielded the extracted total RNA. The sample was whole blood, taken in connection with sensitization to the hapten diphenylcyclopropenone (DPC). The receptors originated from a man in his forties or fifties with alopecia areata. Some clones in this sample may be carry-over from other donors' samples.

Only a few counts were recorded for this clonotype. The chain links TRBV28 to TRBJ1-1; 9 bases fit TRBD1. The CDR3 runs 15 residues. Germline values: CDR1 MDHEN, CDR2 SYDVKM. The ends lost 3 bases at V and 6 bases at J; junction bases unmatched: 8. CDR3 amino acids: CASSFNRGHVAEAFF. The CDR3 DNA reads TGTGCCAGCAGTTTTAACAGGGGGCACGTAGCTGAAGCTTTCTTT.

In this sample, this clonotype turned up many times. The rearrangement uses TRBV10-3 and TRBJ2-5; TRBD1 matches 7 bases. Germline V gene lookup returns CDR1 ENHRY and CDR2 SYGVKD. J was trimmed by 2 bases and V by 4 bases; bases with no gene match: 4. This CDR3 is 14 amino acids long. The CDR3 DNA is TGTGCCATCAGTGCGGGACAGAATCAAGAGACCCAGTACTTC. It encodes CAISAGQNQETQYF.

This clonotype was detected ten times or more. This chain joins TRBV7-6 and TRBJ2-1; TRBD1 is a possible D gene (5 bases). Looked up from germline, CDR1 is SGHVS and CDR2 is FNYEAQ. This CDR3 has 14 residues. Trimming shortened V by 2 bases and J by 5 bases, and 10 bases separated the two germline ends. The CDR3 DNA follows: TGTGCCAGCAGCTTATTTGGGGCAAACAATGAGCAGTTCTTC. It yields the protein CASSLFGANNEQFF.

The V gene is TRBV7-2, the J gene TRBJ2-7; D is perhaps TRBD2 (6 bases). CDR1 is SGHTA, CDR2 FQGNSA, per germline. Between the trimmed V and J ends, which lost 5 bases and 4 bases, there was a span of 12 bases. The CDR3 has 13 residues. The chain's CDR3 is CASSLGRGYEQYF. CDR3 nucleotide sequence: TGTGCCAGCAGCCTGGGACGGGGGTACGAGCAGTACTTC.

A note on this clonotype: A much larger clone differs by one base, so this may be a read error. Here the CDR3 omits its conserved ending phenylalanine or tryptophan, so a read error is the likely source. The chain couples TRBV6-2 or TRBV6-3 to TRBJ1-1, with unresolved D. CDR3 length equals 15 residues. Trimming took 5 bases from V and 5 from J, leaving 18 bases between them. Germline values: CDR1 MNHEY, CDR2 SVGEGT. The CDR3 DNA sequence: TGTGCCAGCAGTCGGCCCAGGAGTTTGGGGACTGAAGCTTTCCTT. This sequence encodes CASSRPRSLGTEAFL.

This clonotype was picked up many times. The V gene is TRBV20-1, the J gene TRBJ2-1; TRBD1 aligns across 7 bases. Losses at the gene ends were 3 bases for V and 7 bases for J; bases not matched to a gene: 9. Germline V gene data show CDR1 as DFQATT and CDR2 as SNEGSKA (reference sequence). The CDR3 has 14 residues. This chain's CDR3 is CSARYRGPGNEQFF. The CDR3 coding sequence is TGCAGTGCTAGGTACAGGGGACCGGGGAATGAGCAGTTCTTC.

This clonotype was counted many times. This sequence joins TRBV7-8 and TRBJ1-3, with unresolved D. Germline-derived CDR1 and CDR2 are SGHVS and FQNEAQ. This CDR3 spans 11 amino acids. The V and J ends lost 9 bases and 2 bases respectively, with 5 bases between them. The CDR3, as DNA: TGTGCCAGTACGCCTGGAAACACCATATATTTT. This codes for CASTPGNTIYF.

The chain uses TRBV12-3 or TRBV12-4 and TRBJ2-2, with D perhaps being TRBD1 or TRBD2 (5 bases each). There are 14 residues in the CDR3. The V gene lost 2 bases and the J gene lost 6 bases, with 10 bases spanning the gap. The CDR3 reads CASSLRGAAGELFF. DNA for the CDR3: TGTGCCAGCAGTTTAAGGGGAGCGGCCGGGGAGCTGTTTTTT.

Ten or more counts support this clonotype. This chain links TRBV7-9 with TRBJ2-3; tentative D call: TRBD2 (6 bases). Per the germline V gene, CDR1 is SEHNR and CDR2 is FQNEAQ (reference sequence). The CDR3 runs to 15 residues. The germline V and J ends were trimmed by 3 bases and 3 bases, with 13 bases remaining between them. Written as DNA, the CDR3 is TGTGCCAGCAGCTTCACCACGGGAGAAACAGATACGCAGTATTTT. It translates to CASSFTTGETDTQYF.

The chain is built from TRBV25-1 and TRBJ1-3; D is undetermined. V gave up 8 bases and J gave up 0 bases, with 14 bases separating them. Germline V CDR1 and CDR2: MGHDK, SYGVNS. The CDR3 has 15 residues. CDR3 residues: CASEREAPSGNTIYF. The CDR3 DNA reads TGTGCCAGCGAGAGGGAAGCACCCTCTGGAAACACCATATATTTT.

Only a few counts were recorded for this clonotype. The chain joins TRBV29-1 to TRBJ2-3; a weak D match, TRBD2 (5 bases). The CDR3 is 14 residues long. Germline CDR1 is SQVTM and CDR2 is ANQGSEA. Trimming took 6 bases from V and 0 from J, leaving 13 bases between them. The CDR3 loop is CSVGGSSSTDTQYF. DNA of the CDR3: TGCAGCGTAGGAGGTTCTTCTAGCACAGATACGCAGTATTTT.

Here the CDR3 reads CASSLGGKQPQHF. CDR3 coding DNA: TGTGCCAGCAGTTTGGGCGGGAAGCAGCCCCAGCATTTT. V is TRBV28 and J is TRBJ1-5; D gene uncertain. Per the germline V gene, CDR1 is MDHEN and CDR2 is SYDVKM. Trimming cost V 3 bases and J 7 bases, with 10 bases left between them. This CDR3 comprises 13 residues.

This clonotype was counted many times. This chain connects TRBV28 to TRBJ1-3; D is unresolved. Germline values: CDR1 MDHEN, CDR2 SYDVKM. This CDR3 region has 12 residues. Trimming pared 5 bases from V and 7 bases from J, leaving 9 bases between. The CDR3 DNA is TGTGCCAGCAGTAGAGAGGCCAACACCATATATTTT. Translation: CASSREANTIYF.

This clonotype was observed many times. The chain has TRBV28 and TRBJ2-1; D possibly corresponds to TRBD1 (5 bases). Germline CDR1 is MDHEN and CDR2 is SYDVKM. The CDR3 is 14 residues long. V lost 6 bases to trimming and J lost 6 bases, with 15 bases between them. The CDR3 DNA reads TGTGCCAGCAGAAAAAAGACAGTTTCCAATGAGCAGTTCTTC. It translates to CASRKKTVSNEQFF.

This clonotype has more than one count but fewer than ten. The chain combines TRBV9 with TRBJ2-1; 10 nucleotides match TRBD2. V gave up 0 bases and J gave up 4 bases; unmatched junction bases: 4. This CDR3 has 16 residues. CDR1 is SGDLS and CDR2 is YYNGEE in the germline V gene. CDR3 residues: CASSVDKREGYNEQFF. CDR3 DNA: TGTGCCAGCAGCGTAGATAAGCGGGAGGGTTACAATGAGCAGTTCTTC.

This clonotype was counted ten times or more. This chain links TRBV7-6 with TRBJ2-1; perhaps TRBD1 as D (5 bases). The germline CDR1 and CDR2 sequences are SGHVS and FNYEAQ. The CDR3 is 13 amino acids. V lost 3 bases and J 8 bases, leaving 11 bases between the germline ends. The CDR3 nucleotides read TGTGCCAGCAGCTTGGACAACCGGGATGAGCAGTTCTTC. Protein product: CASSLDNRDEQFF.

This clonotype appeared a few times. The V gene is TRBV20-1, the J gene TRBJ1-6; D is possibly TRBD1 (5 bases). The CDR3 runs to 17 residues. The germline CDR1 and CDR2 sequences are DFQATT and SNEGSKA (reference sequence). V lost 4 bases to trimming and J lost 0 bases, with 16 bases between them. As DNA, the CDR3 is TGCAGTGCTAAGGACAATCTAAACCTCTCCTATAATTCACCCCTCCACTTT. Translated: CSAKDNLNLSYNSPLHF.

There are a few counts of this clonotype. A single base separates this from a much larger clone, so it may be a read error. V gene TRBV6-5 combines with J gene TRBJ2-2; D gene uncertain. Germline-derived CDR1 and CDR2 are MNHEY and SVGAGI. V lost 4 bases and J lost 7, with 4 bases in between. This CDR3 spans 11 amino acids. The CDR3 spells CASSFSGELFF. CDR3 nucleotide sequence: TGTGCCAGCAGTTTTAGCGGGGAGCTGTTTTTT.

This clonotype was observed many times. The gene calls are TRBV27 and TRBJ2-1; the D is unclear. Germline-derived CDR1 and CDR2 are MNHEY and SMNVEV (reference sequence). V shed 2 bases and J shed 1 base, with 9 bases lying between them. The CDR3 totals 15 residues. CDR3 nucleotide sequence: TGTGCCAGCAGTTTAACCAGACTTTCCTACAATGAGCAGTTCTTC. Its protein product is CASSLTRLSYNEQFF.

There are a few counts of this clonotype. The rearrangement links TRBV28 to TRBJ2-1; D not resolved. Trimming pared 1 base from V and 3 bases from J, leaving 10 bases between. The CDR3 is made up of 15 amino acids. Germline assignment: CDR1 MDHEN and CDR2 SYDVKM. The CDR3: CASSLYLSGYNEQFF. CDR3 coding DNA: TGTGCCAGCAGTTTATATCTGTCGGGCTACAATGAGCAGTTCTTC.

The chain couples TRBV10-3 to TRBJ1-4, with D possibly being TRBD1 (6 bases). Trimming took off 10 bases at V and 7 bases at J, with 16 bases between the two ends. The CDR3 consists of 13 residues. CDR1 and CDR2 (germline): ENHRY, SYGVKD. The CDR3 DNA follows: TGTGCCACCGGCAGGGGATCGGGTGAAAAACTGTTTTTT. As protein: CATGRGSGEKLFF.

Here the CDR3 reads CAFNLGPGQPQHF. CDR3 nucleotides: TGTGCCTTCAACTTAGGGCCGGGGCAGCCCCAGCATTTT. V gene TRBV30 combines with J gene TRBJ1-5; D uncertain. The V end was cut by 7 bases, the J end by 7 bases, with 17 bases between. This CDR3 comprises 13 residues. Per germline, CDR1 GTSNPN and CDR2 SVGIG (reference sequence).

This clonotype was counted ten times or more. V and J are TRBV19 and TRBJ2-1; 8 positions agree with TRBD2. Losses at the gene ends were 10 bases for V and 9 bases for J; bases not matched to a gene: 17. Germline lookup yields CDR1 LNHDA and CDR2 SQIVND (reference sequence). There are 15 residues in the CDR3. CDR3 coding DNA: TGTGCCACCCAATGGGAGGGGGGACTAGTGGGTGAGCAGTTCTTC. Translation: CATQWEGGLVGEQFF. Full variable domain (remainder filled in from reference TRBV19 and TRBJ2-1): DGGITQSPKYLFRKEGQNVTLSCEQNLNHDAMYWYRQDPGQGLRLIYYSQIVNDFQKGDIAEGYSVSREKKESFPLTVTSAQKNPTAFYLCATQWEGGLVGEQFFGPGTRLTVL.

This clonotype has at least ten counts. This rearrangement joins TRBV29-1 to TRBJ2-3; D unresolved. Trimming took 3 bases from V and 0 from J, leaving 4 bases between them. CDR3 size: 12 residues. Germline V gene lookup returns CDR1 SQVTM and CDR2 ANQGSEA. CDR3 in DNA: TGCAGCGTTGACCCCAGCACAGATACGCAGTATTTT. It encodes CSVDPSTDTQYF.

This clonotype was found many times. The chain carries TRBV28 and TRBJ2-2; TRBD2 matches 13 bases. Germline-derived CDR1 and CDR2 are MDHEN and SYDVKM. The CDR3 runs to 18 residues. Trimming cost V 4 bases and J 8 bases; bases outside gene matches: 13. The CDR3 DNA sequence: TGTGCCAGCAGTTCCCTCGGGACTAGCGGGAAAGCGGGAGGGGAGCTGTTTTTT. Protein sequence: CASSSLGTSGKAGGELFF.

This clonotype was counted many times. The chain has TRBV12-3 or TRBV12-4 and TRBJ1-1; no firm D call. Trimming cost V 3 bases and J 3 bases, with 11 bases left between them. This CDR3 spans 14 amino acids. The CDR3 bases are TGTGCCAGCAGTTTCGGGCAGCCTTACACTGAAGCTTTCTTT. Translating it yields CASSFGQPYTEAFF.